This entry describes one TCR beta chain. This clone's antigen is unknown. No per-base quality is available; no much larger clone lies one base away. This specimen belongs to a study of cytomegalovirus exposure and HLA in healthy donors (dated by TCRdb to 2016 to 2017). About the full investigation: An earlier analysis of roughly 500 of the donors reported 250 to 300 Gb of sequence data and approximately 110 million unique TCR beta sequences from about 179 million T cells. The study aimed to test whether signatures of past pathogen exposure could be identified by cataloging public T cell receptors. All discovery cohort repertoires had been generated using a single sequencing platform. A handful of DR-DQ haplotypes were handled as single units for association and clustering because linkage in the cohort was strong. In addition to the first cohort of roughly 700 subjects, a separate validation cohort of approximately 110 different subjects was used. A later analysis re-examined previously published TCR beta repertoires from 600 to 700 donors and added high-resolution HLA genotyping to investigate patterns of TCR occurrence. HLA typing included class I and class II loci at four-digit resolution. Typing coverage differed by locus: A, B, C, DRB1 and DQB1 were typed in about 620-630 donors, DQA1 in 500 to 550, DPA1 in approximately 610, and DPB1 in 472. The study combined high-throughput TCR immunosequencing, statistical association of individual TCRs with disease status, and machine learning to predict cytomegalovirus infection status. Donor age, sex, ethnicity and CMV serostatus were compiled alongside the repertoire data. Roughly 300 gigabases of sequencing data and approximately 92 million unique TCR sequences made up an early release that covered several hundred HLA-typed donors. Of the roughly 400 genotyped donors, over 65% fell in the genetic ancestry cluster associated with self-reported Caucasian donors. Using immunosequencing, the study profiled T cell repertoires from 500 to 800 subjects and related those repertoires to cytomegalovirus serostatus. To decide whether each TCR beta V gene segment behaved as functional or pseudogenic, an earlier analysis of approximately 590 of the donors relied on high-throughput TCR beta sequencing. Among under 450 genotyped donors of the cohort, an average of about 240,000 unique TCR beta nucleotide sequences were sequenced per donor, roughly 20% of them non-productive. In a later genetic analysis, genome-wide SNP genotypes for about three fifths of the roughly 670 donors were used, and that subset was treated as a discovery cohort. Rather than drawing on any new phenotypic data, the later analysis identified candidate immune exposures from TCR beta sequences and the way those sequences occurred across donors. Findings and caveats that apply to the study as a whole: Cytomegalovirus status was reported to be diagnosed by the classifier with high specificity and sensitivity in both the original and validation cohorts. HLA typing was unavailable for some donors at each locus, so association tests used only the typed subset. The cohort was sequenced for TCR beta chains only, and without alpha or paired-chain data the features that could be detected were limited. Because counts were too low, seventeen rarely observed V segments, including chromosome 9 orphons, were excluded from the earlier analysis of some 590 of the donors. A later analysis reported that several top co-occurrence clusters appeared linked to parvovirus B19, influenza, CMV and Epstein-Barr virus. The only immune exposure information available for the cohort was CMV serostatus. Correlated functional status among segregating V segments might be attributable to linkage disequilibrium, but an unknown experimental factor could not be ruled out. According to a later analysis, most CMV-associated TCR beta chains appeared to be HLA-restricted, and the HLA associations seemed to be driven largely by CMV exposure. A later analysis found that TCR association rates varied across HLA loci, with DRB1 alleles showing the most associated TCRs and HLA-C alleles the fewest. Specific HLA alleles were associated with some 15,000 TCR beta sequences at a false discovery rate of 0.05 in a later analysis. Most TCR sequences were observed very rarely across donors, whereas some public TCRs were present in many individuals. A few of the identified cytomegalovirus-associated TCR beta chains were confirmed in vitro to be specific for cytomegalovirus antigens. Compared with equally common non-associated chains, HLA-associated TCR beta chains in a later analysis were more clonally expanded and had lower generation probabilities. A total of about 150 TCR beta chains were listed by the study as associated with cytomegalovirus. In an earlier analysis of under 600 of the donors, most TCR beta V segments were observed in productive rearrangements about 87% or about 30% of the time, broadly matching IMGT annotations. In a later genetic analysis, a missense DCLRE1C variant was associated with V-gene and J-gene trimming of TCR beta chains, and the association was replicated in an independent cohort. Roughly uniform sequencing depth across donors was assumed in presence/absence analyses, although this assumption may not hold. Strong co-occurrence of HLA alleles, especially DR and DQ, made assigning TCR associations to individual alleles difficult. It was suggested by the authors that the approach could potentially be generalized to other disease states and immunological phenotypes. A further reported finding was that TCR beta sequences accurately predicted the HLA-A and HLA-B alleles for most subjects in the first cohort. In a later genetic analysis, fewer N-insertions in productive TCRs were reported among donors in an Asian-associated ancestry cluster than the approximately 630-donor mean. The sequencing pipeline was judged likely to have produced a cluster of highly shared sequence variants as a technical artifact.

The cohort consisted of some 730 healthy bone marrow donors. Cohort members were all nominally healthy when sampled, although unrecorded immune exposures were likely present. The donor was CMV seronegative and was included in the group of a few hundred seronegative cohort members. Each donor provided a peripheral blood sample, and peripheral blood mononuclear cells were used for TCR beta sequencing. Genomic DNA was extracted from the blood cell samples with the Qiagen DNeasy Blood Extraction Kit. Library prep was done by the immunoSEQ multiplex PCR assay. A mixture of 60 forward primers for TCR Vbeta segments and 13 reverse primers for TCR Jbeta segments was used in the multiplex PCR. The CDR3 region of rearranged TCR beta genes was amplified from genomic DNA by a multiplex PCR assay. The Illumina HiSeq System was used to sequence the amplified TCR beta libraries as 87-base-pair reads. In the original analysis: Across the 640 or so repertoires, a later analysis counted 78 million or so unique TCR beta chains, roughly 11 million of which were shared by at least two donors. Raw reads were error-corrected and collapsed into unique sequences with a nearest-neighbor algorithm that merged closely related sequences to remove PCR and sequencing errors. V, D and J gene segments were assigned by aligning CDR3 sequences to IMGT reference sequences. For a sequence to be retained, at least a six-nucleotide match to both a V gene segment and a J gene segment was required. A rearrangement counted as productive if the CDR3 had no stop codons and remained in frame with V and J, and every other rearrangement counted as non-productive. CDR3 was defined according to IMGT convention as the region running from the second conserved V-encoded cysteine to the conserved J-encoded phenylalanine. The earlier analysis of 450 to 750 of the donors excluded any sequence lacking an unambiguous match to a single V gene segment. In an earlier analysis of roughly 500 of the donors, V segments were called functional above 56.7% productive rearrangements and were called segregating when the between-donor standard deviation exceeded 5%. A statistical classification framework was developed to diagnose cytomegalovirus status using the catalog of TCR beta chain sequences. In a later analysis, V and J genes were assigned by comparing TCR nucleotide sequences against IMGT/GENE-DB human TR gene sequences. A later analysis assigned CDR3 sequences and most-parsimonious VDJ recombination scenarios with the TCRdist pipeline. In a later analysis, each TCR beta chain was defined by its CDR3 amino acid sequence together with its V-gene family, and reads without a unique V-gene family were excluded. A later analysis removed roughly 590 highly shared, low-generation-probability nucleotide sequences to deal with suspected cross-contamination and a sequencing artifact. A later analysis calculated a clonal expansion index for each public chain from normalized within-repertoire ranks of inferred template counts. In a later analysis, generation probabilities were computed with a VDJ recombination model fitted to out-of-frame rearrangements, and the resulting probabilities were checked against IGoR. In a later analysis, TCR-TCR, TCR-HLA and TCR-CMV co-occurrence was scored with hypergeometric tests, and a repertoire-size bias correction was applied to TCR pairs. A later analysis estimated false discovery rates by permuting HLA or CMV assignments 20 times. A later analysis grouped co-occurring TCRs with DBSCAN, adding TCRdist sequence similarity when clustering within HLA-allele-positive subsets. Repertoires with fewer than 30,000 or more than 120,000 public chains were left out of co-occurrence clustering, as were five repertoires with anomalous nucleotide sharing. In its TCRdb copy, this immuneACCESS table keeps in-frame sequences only and misses some clones. Where compared with another copy, unresolved V genes explain less than half of these, and the others have no known cause. D and trimming were read from the DNA, whereas the V and J calls and clone size are those reported in that table. For this sample the table gives some 170,000 clones, of which roughly 79% were detected only once. Of the sample, under 15% is held by the ten largest clones.

Sequenced material: PBMCs. The clonotype originates from a woman between 50 and 59 years old in good health and CMV-seronegative.

The CDR3 region has the sequence CASRLWTANTEAFF. Read as DNA, the sequence is TGTGCCAGCAGACTCTGGACAGCCAACACTGAAGCTTTCTTT. Here the chain combines TRBV6-1 and TRBJ1-1, with TRBD1 perhaps the D gene, on 6 matching bases. Measured from the cysteine to the phenylalanine, the CDR3 is 14 residues long. Just the 42-base CDR3 DNA is kept, in frame starting at base 1. Deletion took 6 bases off V and 2 bases off J, with a span of 13 bases between the germline ends. As encoded in the germline V gene, CDR1 is MNHNS while CDR2 is SASEGT.